The clone carrying this TCR beta chain showed up many times. Regions amplified from RNA transcripts were the TCR beta CDR3 regions. HTBI primers were the set used in a first-round RT-PCR of the TCR CDR3. MiXCR, applied by TCRdb to the multiplex PCR reads, yields one record per CDR3 protein. This table holds about 640,000 distinct CDR3 sequences, roughly 20% found once. This sample was taken from a study of T cells in Graves' hyperthyroidism and ophthalmopathy. This CDR3 comprises 15 residues. Per germline, CDR1 MDHEN and CDR2 SYDVKM. V dropped 5 bases and J dropped 5; count of bases not matched to a gene: 9.

The V and J genes are TRBV28 and TRBJ2-7; 10 bases fit TRBD1. Sequences were obtained from blood. This TCR came from a man under 40 with Graves' ophthalmopathy. DNA for the CDR3: TGTGCCAGCAGTGACAGGGGGCTGATCGGAAACGAGCAGTACTTC. Protein sequence: CASSDRGLIGNEQYF. Supplemented by reference TRBV28 and TRBJ2-7, the full variable domain reads DVKVTQSSRYLVKRTGEKVFLECVQDMDHENMFWYRQDPGLGLRLIYFSYDVKMKEKGDIPEGYSVSREKKERFSLILESASTNQTSMYLCASSDRGLIGNEQYFGPGTRLTVT.